Sequencing of this T cell receptor beta chain was carried out in a study of T-cell reconstitution after alpha-beta-depleted transplantation in children. Germline V gene sequence: CDR1 MDHEN, CDR2 SYDVKM. Trimming shortened V by 1 base and J by 3 bases, and 13 bases separated the two germline ends. The CDR3 covers 17 residues. There are a few counts of this clonotype. Using unique molecular identifiers, the investigators prepared the TCRbeta library. A single record per CDR3 protein comes from TCRdb applying MiXCR to the PCR reads. The sample contains about 340,000 distinct CDR3 sequences, 13% of which appear only once.

The clonotype was recovered from a human donor who donated a stem cell graft to a child with Fanconi anemia. This chain links TRBV28 with TRBJ1-6, with a possible D match to TRBD1 (6 bases). Sample: PBMCs, taken from the stem cell graft. DNA of the CDR3: TGTGCCAGCAGTTTATACCCCGGGGGCGGCTATAATTCACCCCTCCACTTT. It encodes CASSLYPGGGYNSPLHF.